This paragraph reports one TCR beta chain. Its antigen remains unidentified. Germline V gene data show CDR1 as SGHTA and CDR2 as FQGNSA. CDR3 size: 18 residues. The V and J ends lost 5 bases and 4 bases, in that order; junction bases with no gene match: 16. These data originate in a study of shared clonotypes between healthy human individuals. Study summary: Serving as donors were a couple of women and a few men, whose ages spanned 18 to 49.

Study results and caveats: In contrast to clonotypes shared by all four donors, non-shared clonotypes had lower generation probabilities. Enrolling few donors narrowed the genetic and exposure-history diversity that was represented.

Terminally differentiated effector memory CD45RA+ cells were excluded from the naive CD8 cells, which were CD45RO-negative and positively selected for CCR7. Running of the assay took place at deep level. Here immunoSEQ multiplex PCR was the method, and the copy in TCRdb shows in-frame clones only, minus some. Counted here are some 2 million clones, roughly 94% occurring once; the ten biggest clones make up more than 0.95%. The sequence was collected from a man younger than 30 in good health. Sample: naive CD8+ T cells sorted from blood. The genes are TRBV7-2 and TRBJ2-3; 9 bases match TRBD2. The CDR3 DNA follows: TGTGCCAGCAGCCTAACCGGGACTAGCCCCGTGTTTGCAGATACGCAGTATTTT. Amino acid sequence: CASSLTGTSPVFADTQYF.